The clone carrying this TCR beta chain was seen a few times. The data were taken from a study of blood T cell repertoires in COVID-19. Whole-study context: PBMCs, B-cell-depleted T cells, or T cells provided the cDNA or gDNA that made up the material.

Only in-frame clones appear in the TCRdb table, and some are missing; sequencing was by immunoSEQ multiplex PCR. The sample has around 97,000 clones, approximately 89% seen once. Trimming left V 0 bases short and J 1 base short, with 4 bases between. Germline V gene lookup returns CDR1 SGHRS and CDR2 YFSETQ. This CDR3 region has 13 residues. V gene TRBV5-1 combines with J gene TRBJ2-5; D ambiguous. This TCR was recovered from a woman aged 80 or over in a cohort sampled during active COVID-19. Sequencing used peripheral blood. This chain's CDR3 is CASSLGSQETQYF. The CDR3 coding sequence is TGCGCCAGCAGCTTGGGCAGCCAAGAGACCCAGTACTTC.